This T cell receptor (beta chain) was sequenced during a study of blood T cell repertoires in COVID-19 (dated by TCRdb to 2020 to 2022). General notes on the study: The collaborator samples originated in the United States, Italy and Spain and spanned the acute and convalescent phases of COVID-19. The prospective study material was composed of cDNA or gDNA derived from T cells, B-cell-depleted T cells, or PBMCs. Subjects who had been exposed to COVID-19, were actively infected with it, or had recovered from it provided the deeply sampled blood TCRbeta repertoires that made up the dataset. The repertoires were released in a freely available public database meant as a resource for research on the immune response to SARS-CoV-2. The samples were drawn from the first 160 participants of the ongoing ImmuneRACE study and from 1,254 subjects provided by 6 global collaborators. The sample metadata nearly always contained a de-identified subject ID, COVID-19 status, age in years and sex. HLA class I and class II types, where available, came from metadata supplied by the sample provider rather than from assay-based typing. Overall study outcomes, separate from this receptor: How much clinical and demographic metadata was included differed by source and by participant, and the metadata was provided uncurated.

Inclusive of the bounding cysteine and phenylalanine, the CDR3 is 14 residues long. Only the CDR3 portion is preserved as DNA: 42 bases, with reading frame beginning at the first base. The germline ends are 13 bases apart after V is trimmed by 1 base and J by 6 bases. CDR1 and CDR2, per the germline V gene, are SGHRS and YFSETQ. TCRbeta CDR3 regions were amplified from genomic DNA by means of the immunoSEQ Assay, a bias-controlled multiplex PCR. The paper's processing steps were these. Within the assay, amplification of reference gene primers was used to estimate how many nucleated cells each sample contained. Sequence reads were collapsed and filtered to measure the absolute abundance of every unique TCRbeta CDR3 rearrangement. Productive Simpson clonality was computed per sample as the square root of Simpson's diversity index over productive rearrangements. TCRdb obtained this table from immuneACCESS and retained in-frame rearrangements with V and J assigned. These tables miss some clones; where compared with another copy, unresolved V genes account for less than half of the shortfall, and the remainder is unexplained. V and J calls and clone size are those listed in that table; D and trimming were worked out from the DNA. Counted in this sample were about 260,000 clones; 85% to 95% of them appeared once. The leading ten clones occupy about 3% of the sample.

Comment on this clone: This receptor's antigen is unknown. Within one base of it there is no much larger clone, and no base qualities were kept.

Participants in the prospective study were aged roughly 18 to 100 years, lived in 20 to 25 United States geographic areas, and enrolled through a virtual design. Cohort assignment in the prospective study relied on participant-reported clinical history from a screening survey and a study questionnaire. Exposed participants were defined as having been in contact with someone with a PCR-confirmed or clinician-diagnosed COVID-19 case within 2 weeks of study entry. Mobile phlebotomists in the prospective study collected whole blood, serum and a nasopharyngeal or oropharyngeal swab from every participant. Additional blood draws and questionnaires over an approximately two-month period could optionally be provided by prospective study participants. Blood samples from the prospective study were shipped frozen or at room temperature prior to DNA extraction.

Sequencing was performed on PBMCs or T cells enriched from blood (not recorded which). The chain is made from TRBV5-1 and TRBJ1-2; perhaps TRBD1 is the D gene, with 6 bases matching. This sequence was found in a man aged 40-50 years who had been exposed to COVID-19. The CDR3 here reads CASSLSTGNDGYTF. The nucleotide sequence is given as TGCGCCAGCAGCTTGTCTACAGGGAACGATGGCTACACCTTC.